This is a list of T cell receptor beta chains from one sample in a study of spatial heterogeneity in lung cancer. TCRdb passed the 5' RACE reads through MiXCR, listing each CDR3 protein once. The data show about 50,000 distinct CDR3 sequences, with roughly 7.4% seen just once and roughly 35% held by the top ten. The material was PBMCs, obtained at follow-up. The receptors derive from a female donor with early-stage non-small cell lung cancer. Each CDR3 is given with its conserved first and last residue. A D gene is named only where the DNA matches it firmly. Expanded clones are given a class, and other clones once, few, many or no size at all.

cdr3_aa: CASSFRGSPVRVGTDTQYF
cdr3_nt: TGCGCCAGCAGCTTCAGGGGGAGCCCCGTTCGCGTTGGCACAGATACGCAGTATTTT
j_call: TRBJ2-3
clone_size: many
d_call: TRBD1
v_call: TRBV5-1

cdr3_aa: CASRDDREKLFF
cdr3_nt: TGCGCCAGCAGGGATGACAGGGAAAAACTGTTTTTT
j_call: TRBJ1-4
clone_size: many
d_call: NA
v_call: TRBV5-1

cdr3_aa: CSVASSATNYGYTF
cdr3_nt: TGCAGCGTTGCTTCGTCAGCTACTAACTATGGCTACACCTTC
j_call: TRBJ1-2
clone_size: many
d_call: NA
v_call: TRBV29-1

cdr3_aa: CSGGSGTNEKLFF
cdr3_nt: TGCAGTGGGGGCAGCGGAACTAATGAAAAACTGTTTTTT
j_call: TRBJ1-4
clone_size: many
d_call: NA
v_call: TRBV29-1

cdr3_aa: CSASGTGGKETQYF
cdr3_nt: TGCAGTGCGTCCGGGACAGGGGGCAAGGAGACGCAGTATTTT
j_call: TRBJ2-3
clone_size: few
d_call: TRBD1
v_call: TRBV20-1

cdr3_aa: CASSYSGTSQETQYF
cdr3_nt: TGTGCCAGCAGTTATTCTGGGACATCTCAAGAGACCCAGTACTTC
j_call: TRBJ2-5
clone_size: few
d_call: NA
v_call: TRBV6-2/TRBV6-3

cdr3_aa: CASSRDTRNYGYTF
cdr3_nt: TGTGCCAGCAGTAGGGACACCCGGAACTATGGCTACACCTTC
j_call: TRBJ1-2
clone_size: many
d_call: NA
v_call: TRBV12-3/TRBV12-4

cdr3_aa: CASSLGGGRKETQYF
cdr3_nt: TGTGCCAGCAGCTTGGGCGGGGGGCGTAAAGAGACCCAGTACTTC
j_call: TRBJ2-5
clone_size: many
d_call: TRBD2
v_call: TRBV5-5

cdr3_aa: CASRGGLVSGNTIYF
cdr3_nt: TGTGCCAGCAGAGGCGGACTGGTCTCTGGAAACACCATATATTTT
j_call: TRBJ1-3
clone_size: few
d_call: NA
v_call: TRBV12-3/TRBV12-4

cdr3_aa: CASSLEGHHARVEQYF
cdr3_nt: TGTGCCAGCAGCTTGGAAGGACACCACGCAAGGGTCGAGCAGTACTTC
j_call: TRBJ2-7
clone_size: once
d_call: NA
v_call: TRBV5-5

cdr3_aa: CASGLTIYEQYF
cdr3_nt: TGTGCCAGCGGCCTGACGATCTACGAGCAGTACTTC
j_call: TRBJ2-7
clone_size: few
d_call: NA
v_call: TRBV12-3/TRBV12-4

cdr3_aa: CASSLETGGSYEQYF
cdr3_nt: TGCGCCAGCAGCTTAGAGACAGGGGGTAGCTACGAGCAGTACTTC
j_call: TRBJ2-7
clone_size: NA
d_call: TRBD1
v_call: TRBV5-1

cdr3_aa: CSPLSSGYNEQFF
cdr3_nt: TGCAGTCCATTGAGTAGCGGCTACAATGAGCAGTTCTTC
j_call: TRBJ2-1
clone_size: many
d_call: NA
v_call: TRBV20-1

cdr3_aa: CASSLGGSYF
cdr3_nt: TGTGCCAGCAGCTTAGGAGGCTCCTACTTT
j_call: TRBJ1-1
clone_size: NA
d_call: NA
v_call: TRBV11-2

cdr3_aa: CASSDREWPDTQYF
cdr3_nt: TGTGCCAGCAGTGATCGGGAATGGCCAGATACGCAGTATTTT
j_call: TRBJ2-3
clone_size: NA
d_call: NA
v_call: TRBV2

cdr3_aa: CASSPKGRTEAFF
cdr3_nt: TGTGCCAGCTCACCGAAGGGGCGGACTGAAGCTTTCTTT
j_call: TRBJ1-1
clone_size: few
d_call: NA
v_call: TRBV18

cdr3_aa: CASRPTGTVYEQYF
cdr3_nt: TGCGCCAGCAGACCAACAGGGACTGTCTACGAGCAGTACTTC
j_call: TRBJ2-7
clone_size: few
d_call: NA
v_call: TRBV5-1

cdr3_aa: CSVDYKQGRAQFF
cdr3_nt: TGCAGCGTTGACTACAAACAGGGGAGGGCGCAGTTCTTC
j_call: TRBJ2-1
clone_size: NA
d_call: NA
v_call: TRBV29-1

cdr3_aa: CASSKGVFYEQYF
cdr3_nt: TGTGCCAGCAGCAAAGGGGTTTTCTACGAGCAGTACTTC
j_call: TRBJ2-7
clone_size: few
d_call: NA
v_call: TRBV7-9

cdr3_aa: CASTGLAGYNEQFF
cdr3_nt: TGTGCCAGCACAGGGCTAGCGGGCTACAATGAGCAGTTCTTC
j_call: TRBJ2-1
clone_size: many
d_call: TRBD2
v_call: TRBV2

cdr3_aa: CASSFRQTYEQYF
cdr3_nt: TGTGCCAGCAGTTTCCGGCAGACCTACGAGCAGTACTTC
j_call: TRBJ2-7
clone_size: many
d_call: NA
v_call: TRBV27

cdr3_aa: CSAVTPGYGYTF
cdr3_nt: TGCAGTGCAGTGACACCCGGCTATGGCTACACCTTC
j_call: TRBJ1-2
clone_size: many
d_call: NA
v_call: TRBV20-1

cdr3_aa: CASSLASGRGYGYTF
cdr3_nt: TGTGCCAGCAGCTTAGCTTCAGGGAGGGGGTATGGCTACACCTTC
j_call: TRBJ1-2
clone_size: many
d_call: NA
v_call: TRBV7-8

cdr3_aa: CASRRWRGGTDTQYF
cdr3_nt: TGTGCCAGCAGAAGGTGGCGGGGGGGCACAGATACGCAGTATTTT
j_call: TRBJ2-3
clone_size: NA
d_call: TRBD2
v_call: TRBV12-3/TRBV12-4

cdr3_aa: CASSDAGARYSNQPQHF
cdr3_nt: TGTGCCAGCAGTGATGCCGGGGCGAGATATAGCAATCAGCCCCAGCATTTT
j_call: TRBJ1-5
clone_size: many
d_call: NA
v_call: TRBV28

cdr3_aa: CASSPEVNTGELFF
cdr3_nt: TGCGCCAGCAGCCCGGAAGTAAACACCGGGGAGCTGTTTTTT
j_call: TRBJ2-2
clone_size: few
d_call: NA
v_call: TRBV5-1

cdr3_aa: CASSDFFYEQYF
cdr3_nt: TGTGCCAGCAGTGATTTTTTCTACGAGCAGTACTTC
j_call: TRBJ2-7
clone_size: few
d_call: NA
v_call: TRBV6-1

cdr3_aa: CASSSTGQETQYF
cdr3_nt: TGTGCCAGCAGCTCGACAGGCCAAGAGACCCAGTACTTC
j_call: TRBJ2-5
clone_size: few
d_call: NA
v_call: TRBV7-8

cdr3_aa: CASSAQGVLGVEQFF
cdr3_nt: TGTGCCAGCTCAGCCCAGGGGGTCCTGGGGGTTGAGCAGTTCTTC
j_call: TRBJ2-1
clone_size: few
d_call: TRBD1
v_call: TRBV18

cdr3_aa: CASSPLGQNNSPLHF
cdr3_nt: TGTGCCAGCAGCCCCTTGGGGCAGAATAATTCACCCCTCCACTTT
j_call: TRBJ1-6
clone_size: NA
d_call: NA
v_call: TRBV7-2

cdr3_aa: CASSSPNRVQAEQYF
cdr3_nt: TGTGCCAGCAGTTCTCCCAACAGGGTTCAGGCCGAGCAGTACTTC
j_call: TRBJ2-7
clone_size: NA
d_call: NA
v_call: TRBV27

cdr3_aa: CASSLLPAGTGSFDEQFF
cdr3_nt: TGCGCCAGCAGCTTGTTACCTGCCGGGACAGGGTCTTTCGATGAGCAGTTCTTC
j_call: TRBJ2-1
clone_size: many
d_call: TRBD1
v_call: TRBV5-1

cdr3_aa: CASSPMGNTIYF
cdr3_nt: TGTGCCAGCTCACCCATGGGAAACACCATATATTTT
j_call: TRBJ1-3
clone_size: many
d_call: NA
v_call: TRBV18

cdr3_aa: CASSEPTGSVGYGYTF
cdr3_nt: TGTGCCAGCAGTGAACCCACGGGAAGTGTAGGCTATGGCTACACCTTC
j_call: TRBJ1-2
clone_size: many
d_call: NA
v_call: TRBV25-1

cdr3_aa: CASSLGAGAYEQYF
cdr3_nt: TGTGCCAGCAGCTTAGGGGCGGGGGCCTACGAGCAGTACTTC
j_call: TRBJ2-7
clone_size: NA
d_call: TRBD2
v_call: TRBV7-2

cdr3_aa: CASSQSRPQETQYF
cdr3_nt: TGCGCCAGCAGCCAATCCAGGCCCCAAGAGACCCAGTACTTC
j_call: TRBJ2-5
clone_size: few
d_call: NA
v_call: TRBV4-1

cdr3_aa: CASSTRGGNEQFF
cdr3_nt: TGTGCCAGCAGTACCCGGGGGGGAAATGAGCAGTTCTTC
j_call: TRBJ2-1
clone_size: many
d_call: TRBD2
v_call: TRBV6-4

cdr3_aa: CASSPRTTDTQYF
cdr3_nt: TGTGCCAGCTCACCCCGGACCACAGATACGCAGTATTTT
j_call: TRBJ2-3
clone_size: many
d_call: NA
v_call: TRBV18

cdr3_aa: CASGWTGRNQPQHF
cdr3_nt: TGTGCCAGCGGGTGGACAGGGCGCAATCAGCCCCAGCATTTT
j_call: TRBJ1-5
clone_size: medium-sized
d_call: TRBD1
v_call: TRBV6-2/TRBV6-3

cdr3_aa: CASSLPRRGNHTGELFF
cdr3_nt: TGCGCCAGCAGCCTCCCCCGCCGAGGGAATCATACAGGGGAGCTGTTTTTT
j_call: TRBJ2-2
clone_size: many
d_call: NA
v_call: TRBV5-1

cdr3_aa: CASSGYRGRDEQYF
cdr3_nt: TGTGCCAGCAGTGGATACAGGGGACGGGACGAGCAGTACTTC
j_call: TRBJ2-7
clone_size: NA
d_call: TRBD1
v_call: TRBV27

cdr3_aa: CASSLVSGGEETQYF
cdr3_nt: TGTGCCAGCAGCTTGGTATCAGGGGGAGAAGAGACCCAGTACTTC
j_call: TRBJ2-5
clone_size: many
d_call: TRBD1
v_call: TRBV5-5

cdr3_aa: CASSLGPGSEQFF
cdr3_nt: TGTGCCAGCAGTTTGGGACCGGGTTCTGAGCAGTTCTTC
j_call: TRBJ2-1
clone_size: NA
d_call: NA
v_call: TRBV12-3/TRBV12-4

cdr3_aa: CASSQPGTVLEQYF
cdr3_nt: TGTGCCAGCAGTCAGCCCGGGACAGTGCTCGAGCAGTACTTC
j_call: TRBJ2-7
clone_size: many
d_call: TRBD1
v_call: TRBV28

cdr3_aa: CASSLDGRGEKLFF
cdr3_nt: TGCGCCAGCAGCTTGGACGGGCGAGGTGAAAAACTGTTTTTT
j_call: TRBJ1-4
clone_size: many
d_call: NA
v_call: TRBV5-1

cdr3_aa: CASSRTGTAYNEQFF
cdr3_nt: TGTGCCAGCAGCCGGACAGGGACTGCCTACAATGAGCAGTTCTTC
j_call: TRBJ2-1
clone_size: few
d_call: TRBD1
v_call: TRBV5-4

cdr3_aa: CASSLGGVLQETQYF
cdr3_nt: TGTGCCAGCAGCTTAGGCGGCGTACTCCAAGAGACCCAGTACTTC
j_call: TRBJ2-5
clone_size: NA
d_call: NA
v_call: TRBV7-2

cdr3_aa: CASSRFLGTGTTYEQYF
cdr3_nt: TGCGCCAGCAGCCGGTTCCTCGGGACAGGGACTACCTACGAGCAGTACTTC
j_call: TRBJ2-7
clone_size: many
d_call: TRBD1
v_call: TRBV4-3

cdr3_aa: CASSLGGAGGNEQFF
cdr3_nt: TGTGCCAGCAGTCTCGGGGGGGCCGGTGGAAATGAGCAGTTCTTC
j_call: TRBJ2-1
clone_size: NA
d_call: TRBD2
v_call: TRBV6-2/TRBV6-3

cdr3_aa: CATGLAEYNEQFF
cdr3_nt: TGTGCCACCGGACTAGCGGAATACAATGAGCAGTTCTTC
j_call: TRBJ2-1
clone_size: few
d_call: TRBD2
v_call: TRBV2

cdr3_aa: CAINGQENTGELFF
cdr3_nt: TGTGCCATCAATGGGCAGGAAAACACCGGGGAGCTGTTTTTT
j_call: TRBJ2-2
clone_size: NA
d_call: NA
v_call: TRBV10-3

cdr3_aa: CSAQLGGEQYF
cdr3_nt: TGCAGTGCTCAACTCGGGGGCGAGCAGTACTTC
j_call: TRBJ2-7
clone_size: many
d_call: NA
v_call: TRBV20-1

cdr3_aa: CASSLLAGTSYNEQFF
cdr3_nt: TGTGCCAGCAGCTTACTAGCGGGGACCTCCTACAATGAGCAGTTCTTC
j_call: TRBJ2-1
clone_size: NA
d_call: TRBD2
v_call: TRBV5-6

cdr3_aa: CASRGLAGYNEQFF
cdr3_nt: TGTGCCAGCAGAGGACTAGCGGGTTACAATGAGCAGTTCTTC
j_call: TRBJ2-1
clone_size: many
d_call: TRBD2
v_call: TRBV2

cdr3_aa: CSAPRPGGYEQYF
cdr3_nt: TGCAGTGCCCCCCGGCCTGGCGGATACGAGCAGTACTTC
j_call: TRBJ2-7
clone_size: many
d_call: NA
v_call: TRBV20-1

cdr3_aa: CASSGGINQPQHF
cdr3_nt: TGTGCCAGCAGTGGTGGCATCAATCAGCCCCAGCATTTT
j_call: TRBJ1-5
clone_size: many
d_call: NA
v_call: TRBV6-1

cdr3_aa: CASSFNPGNTIYF
cdr3_nt: TGTGCCAGCAGCTTTAATCCCGGAAACACCATATATTTT
j_call: TRBJ1-3
clone_size: few
d_call: NA
v_call: TRBV7-3

cdr3_aa: CASSPWTEDYEQYF
cdr3_nt: TGTGCCAGCAGCCCGTGGACAGAGGACTACGAGCAGTACTTC
j_call: TRBJ2-7
clone_size: many
d_call: NA
v_call: TRBV7-8

cdr3_aa: CASSSPFFLTGEVEKLFF
cdr3_nt: TGTGCCAGCAGCTCCCCGTTTTTTCTGACAGGGGAGGTTGAAAAACTGTTTTTT
j_call: TRBJ1-4
clone_size: NA
d_call: TRBD1
v_call: TRBV7-9

cdr3_aa: CASSQGGNQPQHF
cdr3_nt: TGTGCCAGCAGCCAAGGGGGAAATCAGCCCCAGCATTTT
j_call: TRBJ1-5
clone_size: many
d_call: NA
v_call: TRBV3-1